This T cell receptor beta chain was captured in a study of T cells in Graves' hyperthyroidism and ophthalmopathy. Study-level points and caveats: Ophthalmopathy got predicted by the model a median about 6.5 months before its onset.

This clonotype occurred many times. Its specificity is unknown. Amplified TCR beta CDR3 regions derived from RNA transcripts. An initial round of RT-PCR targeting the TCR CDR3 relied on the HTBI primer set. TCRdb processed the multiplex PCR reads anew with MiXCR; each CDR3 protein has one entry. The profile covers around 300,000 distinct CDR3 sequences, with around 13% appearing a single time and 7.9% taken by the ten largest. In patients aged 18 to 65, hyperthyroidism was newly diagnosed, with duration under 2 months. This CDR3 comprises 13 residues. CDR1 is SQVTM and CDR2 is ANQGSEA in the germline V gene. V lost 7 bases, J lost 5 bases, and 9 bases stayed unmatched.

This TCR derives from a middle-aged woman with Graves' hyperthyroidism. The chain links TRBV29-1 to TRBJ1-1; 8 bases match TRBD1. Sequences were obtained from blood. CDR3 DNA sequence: TGCAGCGCCGGGACAGGCTCGGGGACTGAAGCTTTCTTT. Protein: CSAGTGSGTEAFF.